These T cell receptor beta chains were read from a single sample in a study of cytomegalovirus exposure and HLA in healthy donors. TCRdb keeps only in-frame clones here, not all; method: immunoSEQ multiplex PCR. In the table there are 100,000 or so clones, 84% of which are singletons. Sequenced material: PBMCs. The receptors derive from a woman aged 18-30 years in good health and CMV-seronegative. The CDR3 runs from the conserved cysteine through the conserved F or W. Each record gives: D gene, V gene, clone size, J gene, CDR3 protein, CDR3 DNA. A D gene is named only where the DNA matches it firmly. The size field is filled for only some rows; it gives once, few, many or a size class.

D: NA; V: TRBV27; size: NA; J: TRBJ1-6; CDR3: CASSFRTQPSYNSPLHF; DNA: TGTGCCAGCAGTTTCAGGACACAGCCCTCCTATAATTCACCCCTCCACTTT
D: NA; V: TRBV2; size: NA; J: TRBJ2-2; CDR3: CASSEDTNTGELFF; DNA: TGTGCCAGCAGTGAAGACACGAACACCGGGGAGCTGTTTTTT
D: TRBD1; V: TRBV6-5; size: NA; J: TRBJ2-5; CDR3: CASRTGAQETQYF; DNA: TGTGCCAGCAGGACAGGGGCCCAAGAGACCCAGTACTTC
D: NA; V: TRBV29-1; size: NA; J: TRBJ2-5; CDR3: CSLVSSQGETQYF; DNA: TGCAGCCTGGTCTCCAGTCAGGGGGAGACCCAGTACTTC
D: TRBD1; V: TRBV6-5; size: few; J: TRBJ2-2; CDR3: CASGGQGEIGELFF; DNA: TGTGCCAGCGGCGGACAGGGGGAAATCGGGGAGCTGTTTTTT
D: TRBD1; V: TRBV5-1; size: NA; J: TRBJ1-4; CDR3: CASSLESPTGYEKLFF; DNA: TGCGCCAGCAGCCTGGAGTCTCCGACAGGGTACGAAAAACTGTTTTTT
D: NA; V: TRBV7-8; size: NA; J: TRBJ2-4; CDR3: CASSAVTRLAKNIQYF; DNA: TGTGCCAGCAGCGCAGTTACTAGATTAGCCAAAAACATTCAGTACTTC
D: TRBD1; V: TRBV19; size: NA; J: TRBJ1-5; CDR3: CASSIRDRGQPQHF; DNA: TGTGCCAGTAGTATAAGGGACAGGGGTCAGCCCCAGCATTTT
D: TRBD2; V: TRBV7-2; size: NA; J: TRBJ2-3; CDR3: CASSWGGGSEGTDTQYF; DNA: TGTGCCAGCTCCTGGGGAGGCGGGAGCGAGGGCACAGATACGCAGTATTTT
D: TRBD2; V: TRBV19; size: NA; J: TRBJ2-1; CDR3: CASGTGLVIKGSYNEQFF; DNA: TGTGCCAGTGGGACTGGACTAGTAATCAAAGGTTCCTACAATGAGCAGTTCTTC
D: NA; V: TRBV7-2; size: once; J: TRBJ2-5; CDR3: CASSDSGTQETQYF; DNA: TGTGCCAGCAGCGATAGCGGCACCCAAGAGACCCAGTACTTC
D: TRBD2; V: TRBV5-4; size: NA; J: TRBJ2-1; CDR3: CASSLGTSGYNEQFF; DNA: TGTGCCAGCAGCTTGGGGACTAGCGGGTACAATGAGCAGTTCTTC
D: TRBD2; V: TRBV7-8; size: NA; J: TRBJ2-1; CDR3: CASSLIPSGRGEQFF; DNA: TGTGCCAGCAGCTTAATCCCTAGCGGGAGGGGTGAGCAGTTCTTC
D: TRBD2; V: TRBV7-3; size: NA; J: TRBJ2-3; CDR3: CASSHSPLPGLAESGTDTQYF; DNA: TGTGCCAGCAGCCATTCTCCCCTCCCCGGACTAGCGGAGAGCGGCACAGATACGCAGTATTTT
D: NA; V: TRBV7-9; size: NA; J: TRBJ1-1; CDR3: CSSSPNLLEAFF; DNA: TGTTCCAGCAGCCCAAATCTACTTGAAGCTTTCTTT
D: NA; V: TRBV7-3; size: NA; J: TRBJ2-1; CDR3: CASSLSGSYNEQFF; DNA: TGTGCCAGCAGCTTAAGCGGGTCCTACAATGAGCAGTTCTTC
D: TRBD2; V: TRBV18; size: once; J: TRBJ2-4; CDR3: CASSRGLESGKNIQYF; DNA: TGTGCCAGCTCACGAGGACTAGAGTCGGGCAAAAACATTCAGTACTTC
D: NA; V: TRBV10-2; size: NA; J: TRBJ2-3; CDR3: CASSSSGERTDTQYF; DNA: TGCGCCAGCTCCTCTTCCGGGGAACGCACAGATACGCAGTATTTT
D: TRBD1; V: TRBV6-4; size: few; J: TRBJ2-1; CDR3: CASSGSGGSYNEQFF; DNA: TGTGCCAGCAGCGGATCAGGGGGTAGCTACAATGAGCAGTTCTTC
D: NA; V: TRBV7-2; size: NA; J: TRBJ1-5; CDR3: CASSFGQNNQPQHF; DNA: TGTGCCAGCAGCTTCGGACAGAACAATCAGCCCCAGCATTTT
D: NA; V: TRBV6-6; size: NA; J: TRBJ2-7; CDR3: CASSYSQIEQYF; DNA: TGTGCCAGCAGTTACTCTCAGATTGAGCAGTACTTC
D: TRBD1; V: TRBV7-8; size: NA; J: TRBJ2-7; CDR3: CASSIDRGPQYF; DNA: TGTGCCAGCAGCATCGACAGGGGACCCCAGTACTTC
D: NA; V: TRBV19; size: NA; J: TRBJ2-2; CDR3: CASTTGQRILTGELFF; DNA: TGTGCCAGTACTACCGGACAGCGGATACTAACCGGGGAGCTGTTTTTT
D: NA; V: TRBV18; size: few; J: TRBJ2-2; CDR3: CASSPTPSVNTGELFF; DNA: TGTGCCAGCTCACCAACACCGTCCGTGAACACCGGGGAGCTGTTTTTT
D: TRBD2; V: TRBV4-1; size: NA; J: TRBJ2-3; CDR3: CASSQGLAGPDTQYF; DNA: TGCGCCAGCAGCCAAGGACTAGCGGGCCCAGATACGCAGTATTTT
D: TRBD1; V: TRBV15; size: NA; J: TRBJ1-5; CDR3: CATSSPGQGVHGDPDQPQHF; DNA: TGTGCCACCAGCAGTCCGGGACAGGGGGTCCACGGCGACCCCGATCAGCCCCAGCATTTT
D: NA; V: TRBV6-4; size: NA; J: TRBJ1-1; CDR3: CASGIQGGNTEAFF; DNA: TGTGCCAGCGGAATACAGGGCGGGAACACTGAAGCTTTCTTT
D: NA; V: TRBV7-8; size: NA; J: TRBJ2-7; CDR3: CASSLSRATYEQYF; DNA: TGTGCCAGCAGCTTGTCCAGGGCCACCTACGAGCAGTACTTC
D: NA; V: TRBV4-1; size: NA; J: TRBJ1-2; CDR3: CASSQSTGSYGYTF; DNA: TGCGCCAGCAGCCAATCCACAGGGTCCTATGGCTACACCTTC
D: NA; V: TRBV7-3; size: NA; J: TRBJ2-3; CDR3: CASSLSPGGTDTQYF; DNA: TGTGCCAGCAGCTTATCGCCAGGGGGGACAGATACGCAGTATTTT
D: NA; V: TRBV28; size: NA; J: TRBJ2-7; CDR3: CASDSGLRVRYF; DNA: TGTGCCAGCGATAGCGGCCTTAGGGTCAGGTACTTC
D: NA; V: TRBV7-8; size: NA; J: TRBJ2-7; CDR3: CASSSDSPYEQYF; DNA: TGTGCCAGCAGCTCGGACAGTCCCTACGAGCAGTACTTC
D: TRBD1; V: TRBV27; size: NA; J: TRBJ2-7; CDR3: CASSFLGQGAREQYF; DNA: TGTGCCAGCAGTTTTTTGGGACAGGGGGCGCGGGAGCAGTACTTC
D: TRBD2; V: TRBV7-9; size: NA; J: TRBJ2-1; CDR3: CSSSQGRGVHDEQFF; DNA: TGTTCCAGCAGCCAAGGGCGGGGGGTTCACGATGAGCAGTTCTTC
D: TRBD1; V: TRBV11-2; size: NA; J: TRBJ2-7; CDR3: CASSLLGQGSYEQYF; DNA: TGTGCCAGCAGCTTACTGGGACAGGGGTCCTACGAGCAGTACTTC
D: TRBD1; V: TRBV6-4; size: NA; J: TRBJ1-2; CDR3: CASSATITGGGGYTF; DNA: TGTGCCAGCAGTGCGACCATAACAGGGGGCGGTGGCTACACCTTC
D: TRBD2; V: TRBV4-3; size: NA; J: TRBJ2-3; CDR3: CASSHGGGLAGTDTQYF; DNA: TGCGCCAGCAGCCATGGCGGGGGACTAGCGGGGACAGATACGCAGTATTTT
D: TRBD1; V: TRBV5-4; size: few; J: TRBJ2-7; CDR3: CASSNRDRGSYEQYF; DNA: TGTGCCAGCAGCAACCGGGACAGAGGATCCTACGAGCAGTACTTC
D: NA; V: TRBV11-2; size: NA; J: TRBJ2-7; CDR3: CASSLDQGTEQYF; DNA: TGTGCCAGCAGCTTAGATCAGGGAACCGAGCAGTACTTC
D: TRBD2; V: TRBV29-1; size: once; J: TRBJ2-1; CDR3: CSAPLASGASYNEQFF; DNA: TGCAGCGCCCCCCTGGCTAGCGGGGCTTCCTACAATGAGCAGTTCTTC
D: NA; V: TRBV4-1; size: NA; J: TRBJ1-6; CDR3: CASSQEGSGDNSPLHF; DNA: TGCGCCAGCAGCCAAGAAGGATCCGGGGATAATTCACCCCTCCACTTT
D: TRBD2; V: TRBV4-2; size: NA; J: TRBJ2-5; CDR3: CASSQVGAGGFQETQYF; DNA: TGTGCCAGCAGCCAGGTGGGCGCGGGGGGATTCCAAGAGACCCAGTACTTC